One sample yielded the 9 T cell receptor beta chains listed below, sequenced in a study of T cell repertoires in cytomegalovirus infection. Via MiXCR, TCRdb re-called the reads, giving one row per CDR3 protein. The sample includes some 130,000 distinct CDR3 sequences, less than 9.5% of them seen just once. Source material: PBMCs. Source of these receptors: a human donor in good health (CMV status not recorded). Some clones in this sample may be carry-over from other donors' samples.

This clonotype was recorded many times. The rearrangement joins TRBV14 to TRBJ2-1; 8 nucleotides align to TRBD1. J was trimmed by 5 bases and V by 1 base; bases with no gene match: 4. CDR1 is SGHDN, CDR2 FVKESK, per germline. The CDR3 runs to 15 residues. The CDR3 protein is CASSQAGGAHNEQFF. For the CDR3, the DNA is TGTGCCAGCAGCCAAGCAGGGGGCGCCCACAATGAGCAGTTCTTC.

At least ten counts were recorded for this clonotype. The chain uses TRBV3-1 and TRBJ1-1; possible D gene TRBD1, 5 bases. Trimming removed 4 bases at V and 3 bases at J, with 18 bases between. The CDR3 has 16 amino acids. CDR1 LGHDT and CDR2 YNNKEL come from the germline V gene (reference sequence). CDR3 region: CASSLFRGALDTEAFF. Written as DNA, the CDR3 is TGTGCCAGCAGCCTTTTTCGCGGGGCGCTTGACACTGAAGCTTTCTTT. Based on the CDR3 plus reference TRBV3-1 and TRBJ1-1, the full variable domain is DTAVSQTPKYLVTQMGNDKSIKCEQNLGHDTMYWYKQDSKKFLKIMFSYNNKELIINETVPNRFSPKSPDKAHLNLHINSLELGDSAVYFCASSLFRGALDTEAFFGQGTRLTVV.

This sequence joins TRBV18 and TRBJ2-1; TRBD2 matches 13 bases. V gave up 4 bases and J gave up 4 bases; unmatched junction bases: 4. This CDR3 has 16 residues. Germline V gene data show CDR1 as KGHSH and CDR2 as LQKENI. The CDR3 bases are TGTGCCAGCTCACTTCAGGGACTAGCGGGGTACAATGAGCAGTTCTTC. This translates into CASSLQGLAGYNEQFF.

This clonotype occurred a few times. J is TRBJ2-2 and V is TRBV7-9, with D hard to call. Deletions cut 7 bases from V and 4 bases from J, with 16 bases between. Germline V gives CDR1 SEHNR, CDR2 FQNEAQ (reference sequence). The CDR3 loop spans 15 amino acids. The CDR3, as DNA: TGTGCCAGCACTGGACGACGGTCGCTCACCGGGGAGCTGTTTTTT. Its translation is CASTGRRSLTGELFF.

The sample holds a few counts of this clonotype. The V and J genes are TRBV20-1 and TRBJ1-1; the match to TRBD1 covers 9 bases. The CDR3 runs to 13 residues. CDR1 and CDR2 from the germline V gene are DFQATT and SNEGSKA (reference sequence). The junction had 8 bases not matched to a gene; V was cut back by 6 bases and J by 6 bases. The CDR3 DNA sequence: TGCAGTGCAGTACAGGGGGCGAGACCTGAAGCTTTCTTT. Translation: CSAVQGARPEAFF.

This clonotype was found a few times. The rearrangement links TRBV29-1 to TRBJ1-6, with 7 bases that match TRBD1. V lost 6 bases and J lost 9; bases outside the gene matches: 11. The length of the CDR3 is 14 residues. CDR1 is SQVTM, CDR2 ANQGSEA, per germline. The CDR3 DNA reads TGCAGCGTCAAAGAGACAGGGAAGGGTTCACCCCTCCACTTT. Translated, it gives CSVKETGKGSPLHF.

This clonotype occurred many times. The chain uses TRBV7-8 and TRBJ1-2; TRBD1 is a possible D gene (6 bases). V shed 2 bases and J shed 4 bases, with 20 bases lying between them. The CDR3 sequence is 17 residues long. The germline V gene encodes CDR1 SGHVS and CDR2 FQNEAQ. The CDR3 sequence is CASSLPGHTMEGYGYTF. The CDR3 coding sequence is TGTGCCAGCAGCTTACCGGGACATACTATGGAGGGCTATGGCTACACCTTC. The variable domain in full, completed from reference TRBV7-8 and TRBJ1-2, reads GAGVSQSPRYKVAKRGQDVALRCDPISGHVSLFWYQQALGQGPEFLTYFQNEAQLDKSGLPSDRFFAERPEGSVSTLKIQRTQQEDSAVYLCASSLPGHTMEGYGYTFGSGTRLTVV.

This clonotype occurred a few times. The chain employs TRBV13 and TRBJ1-3, with 7 positions matching TRBD1. Germline trimming cut 3 bases from V and 2 bases from J; bases unmatched to any gene: 7. The CDR3 consists of 16 residues. Germline V CDR1 and CDR2: PRHDT, FYEKMQ (reference sequence). CDR3 nucleotide sequence: TGTGCCAGCAGCTTTCGGACAGGCGAGGCTGGAAACACCATATATTTT. Translated, it gives CASSFRTGEAGNTIYF.

This clonotype was seen ten or more times. This sequence joins TRBV12-3 or TRBV12-4 and TRBJ1-2, with D perhaps TRBD1 (5 bases). This CDR3 is 12 amino acids long. With 4 bases removed from V and 4 bases from J, the gap between germline ends came to 7 bases. This CDR3 is CASSSTVYGYTF. In nucleotides, the CDR3 is TGTGCCAGCAGTTCGACAGTCTATGGCTACACCTTC.